The present entry profiles one T cell receptor (beta chain) with its context. As originally analysed: Nucleated cell counts were estimated from reference gene primer amplification. Clones were sequenced by immunoSEQ multiplex PCR, and TCRdb holds only the in-frame ones, with some missing. The D gene and trimming were derived from the DNA, and the V and J assignments and clone size from that table. The sample holds under 50,000 clones; less than 85% are singletons and the top ten take approximately 4.4%. The sample comes from a study of blood T cell repertoires in COVID-19. Study at large: T cells, B-cell-depleted T cells, or PBMCs provided the cDNA or gDNA that served as material.

CDR3 length: 20 amino acids. From germline, CDR1 is MNHEY and CDR2 SVGEGT. V lost 2 bases, J lost 2 bases, and 15 bases stayed unmatched. This TCR was sampled from a woman in her 70s with acute or convalescent COVID-19. The chain uses TRBV6-2 or TRBV6-3 and TRBJ1-5; 10 nucleotides agree with TRBD1. Source material: peripheral blood. The CDR3 DNA is TGTGCCAGCAGTTACCCATGGGACAGGGGAGGATTTGAAGGCAATCAGCCCCAGCATTTT. Translating it yields CASSYPWDRGGFEGNQPQHF.